The clone carrying this T cell receptor (beta chain) was counted a few times. The sample comes from a study of T-cell memory formation after mild COVID-19. Overall study context: Largely, the TCR clusters proved donor specific.

TCRdb analysed the 5' RACE reads with MiXCR anew, one entry per CDR3 protein. Here the sample spans roughly 310,000 distinct CDR3 sequences, approximately 15% being singletons. With 5 bases clipped from V and 4 bases from J, the junction kept 3 bases outside the gene matches. Germline CDR1 and CDR2: SEHNR and FQNEAQ (reference sequence). This CDR3 has 13 amino acids. The V and J genes are TRBV7-9 and TRBJ2-3; 7 bases align to TRBD1. The receptor's source is a man between 18 and 35 years old who had mild COVID-19 (a few samples of this study predate the infection). Cell type and time point are not known. Material: PBMCs or a T cell subset sorted from them (not recorded which). The DNA for the CDR3 is TGTGCCAGCAGCCCTAGGGGGCCAGATACGCAGTATTTT. Amino acid sequence: CASSPRGPDTQYF.